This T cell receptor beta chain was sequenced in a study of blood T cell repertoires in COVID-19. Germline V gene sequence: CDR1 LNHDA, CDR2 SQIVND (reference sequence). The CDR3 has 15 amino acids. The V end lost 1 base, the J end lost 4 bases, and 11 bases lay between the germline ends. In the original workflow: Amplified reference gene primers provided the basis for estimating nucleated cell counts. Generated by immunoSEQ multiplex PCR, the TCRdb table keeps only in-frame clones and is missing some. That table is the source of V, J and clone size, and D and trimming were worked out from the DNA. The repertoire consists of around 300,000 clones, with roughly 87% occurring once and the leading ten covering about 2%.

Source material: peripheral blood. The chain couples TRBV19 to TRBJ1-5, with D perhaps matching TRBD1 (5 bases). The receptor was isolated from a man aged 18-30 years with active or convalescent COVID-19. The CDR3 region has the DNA TGTGCCAGTAGTATAGTGACAGCAACTAATCAGCCCCAGCATTTT. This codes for CASSIVTATNQPQHF.